Reported below is one TCR beta chain. The antigen is unknown. This sample is drawn from a study of cytomegalovirus exposure and HLA in healthy donors. Study-wide findings and caveats: In a later analysis, at a false discovery rate of 0.05, some 15,000 TCR beta sequences were associated with HLA alleles. Researchers counted 150 to 200 TCR beta chains as cytomegalovirus-associated. Reports described diagnosis of cytomegalovirus status by the classifier as highly specific and sensitive.

V trimming: 1 base; J trimming: 8 bases; junction bases outside the gene matches: 7. The CDR3 runs 14 residues. Germline V gene lookup returns CDR1 KGHSH and CDR2 LQKENI. PCR amplification relied on 60 Vbeta primers (plus 13 Jbeta primers). Sequencing used immunoSEQ multiplex PCR; TCRdb keeps in-frame clones, though not all of them. The sample yields about 33,000 clones, of which the top ten take up around 3.6%. The sample was PBMCs. V and J are TRBV18 and TRBJ1-2; 7 positions match TRBD1. The TCR comes from a man in his forties in good health and CMV-seronegative. Here the CDR3 reads CASSPLTGEGGYTF. CDR3 DNA sequence: TGTGCCAGCTCACCACTAACAGGGGAAGGAGGCTACACCTTC.